The T cell receptor (beta chain) under discussion was sequenced for a study of cytomegalovirus exposure and HLA in healthy donors. Primers included in the PCR were 60 Vbeta and 13 Jbeta primers. The repertoire was sequenced with immunoSEQ multiplex PCR; TCRdb's copy has only in-frame clones and lacks some. The table lists some 180,000 clones, about 9.4% of them singletons. The ends were cut back, 6 bases at V and 2 bases at J, with 14 bases in the middle. The germline CDR1 and CDR2 sequences are MNHNS and SASEGT. This CDR3 comprises 14 residues. The chain recombines TRBV6-1 with TRBJ2-7; D may be TRBD1 (6 bases). What was sequenced was PBMCs. This sequence was found in a woman younger than 45 in good health and CMV-seropositive. The CDR3 DNA is TGTGCCAGCAGGACCCGACAGGCCACCTACGAGCAGTACTTC. It yields the protein CASRTRQATYEQYF.